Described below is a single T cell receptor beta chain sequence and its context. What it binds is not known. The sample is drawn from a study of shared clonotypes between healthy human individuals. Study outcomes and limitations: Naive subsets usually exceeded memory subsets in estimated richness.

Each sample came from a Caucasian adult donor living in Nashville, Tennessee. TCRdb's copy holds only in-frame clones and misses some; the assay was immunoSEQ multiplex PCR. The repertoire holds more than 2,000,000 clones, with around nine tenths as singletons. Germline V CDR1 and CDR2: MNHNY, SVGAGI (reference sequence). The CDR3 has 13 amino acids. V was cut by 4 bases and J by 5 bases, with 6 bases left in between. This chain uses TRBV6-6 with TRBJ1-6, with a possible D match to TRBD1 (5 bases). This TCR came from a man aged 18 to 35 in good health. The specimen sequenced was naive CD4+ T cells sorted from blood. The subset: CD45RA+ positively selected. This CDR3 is CASSWGHNSPLHF. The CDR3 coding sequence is TGTGCCAGCAGTTGGGGCCATAATTCACCCCTCCACTTT.